The 3 T cell receptor beta chains below all came from one sample that was sequenced in a study of T cell repertoires in cytomegalovirus infection (dated by TCRdb to between 2017 and 2020). This sample was sequenced with an Illumina HiSeq 1500. Using fastp trimming at Q25 and MiXCR clonotype assembly, TCRdb reanalyzed the public sequencing data and kept in-frame beta chains. Every distinct CDR3 protein forms one entry, paired with its most common genes and DNA. This sample gives about 530,000 distinct CDR3 sequences in total; around 27% of them show up just once. Over 10% of the sample rests with the top ten. Input material: PBMCs. These TCRs come from a human donor in good health (CMV status not recorded). Some clones in this sample may be carry-over from other donors' samples.

This clonotype was recorded many times. This chain joins TRBV7-2 and TRBJ2-3; D call uncertain. V was shortened by 2 bases and J by 2 bases, with 5 bases between the two germline ends. CDR1 is SGHTA and CDR2 is FQGNSA in the germline V gene. The CDR3 runs 13 residues. The CDR3 protein is CASSLIPTDTQYF. CDR3 nucleotide sequence: TGTGCCAGCAGCTTAATCCCCACAGATACGCAGTATTTT.

The chain combines TRBV28 with TRBJ2-5, with a tentative D call TRBD2 (6 bases). The CDR3 is 13 amino acids. Per the germline V gene, CDR1 is MDHEN and CDR2 is SYDVKM. V was trimmed by 7 bases and J by 5 bases, leaving 14 bases between them. DNA for the CDR3: TGTGCCAGCACCAAAGGGAGGTTGGAGACCCAGTACTTC. Translating gives CASTKGRLETQYF. Full variable domain (remainder filled in from reference TRBV28 and TRBJ2-5): DVKVTQSSRYLVKRTGEKVFLECVQDMDHENMFWYRQDPGLGLRLIYFSYDVKMKEKGDIPEGYSVSREKKERFSLILESASTNQTSMYLCASTKGRLETQYFGPGTRLLVL.

CDR3: CSARAGGNYGYTF. The CDR3 DNA is TGCAGTGCTAGAGCCGGGGGAAACTATGGCTACACCTTC. This chain connects TRBV20-1 to TRBJ1-2; D is possibly TRBD1 (5 bases). CDR1 is DFQATT and CDR2 is SNEGSKA in the germline V gene (reference sequence). The CDR3 sequence is 13 residues long. The V gene lost 1 base and the J gene lost 2 bases, with 8 bases spanning the gap.